This entry lists 2 T cell receptor beta chains sequenced from one sample in a study of T cells after yellow fever vaccination. TCRdb passed the 5' RACE reads through MiXCR, listing each CDR3 protein once. The sample contains about 220,000 distinct CDR3 sequences, roughly 3% of which appear only once. The starting material was CD4+ T cells sorted from PBMCs, obtained 10 days after the yellow fever booster vaccination. The receptors here all came from a man between 18 and 35 years old who received the YFV17D yellow fever vaccine.

CDR3 DNA sequence: TGCAGCGTGGGGGCCTACGCCGGGGAGACCCAGTACTTC. It translates to CSVGAYAGETQYF. The J gene is TRBJ2-5, the V gene TRBV29-1; weak D call: TRBD1 (6 bases). The V end was cut by 6 bases, the J end by 5 bases, with 16 bases between. Germline V gene sequence: CDR1 SQVTM, CDR2 ANQGSEA. There are 13 residues in the CDR3.

This clonotype was recorded a few times. V gene TRBV6-1 combines with J gene TRBJ1-1; D possibly corresponds to TRBD1 (6 bases). Germline V gene data show CDR1 as MNHNS and CDR2 as SASEGT. The ends were cut back, 9 bases at V and 0 bases at J, with 14 bases in the middle. The CDR3 contains 14 residues. Written as DNA, the CDR3 is TGTGCCAGTAAGGCAGGGGAAGTGAACACTGAAGCTTTCTTT. Protein: CASKAGEVNTEAFF.